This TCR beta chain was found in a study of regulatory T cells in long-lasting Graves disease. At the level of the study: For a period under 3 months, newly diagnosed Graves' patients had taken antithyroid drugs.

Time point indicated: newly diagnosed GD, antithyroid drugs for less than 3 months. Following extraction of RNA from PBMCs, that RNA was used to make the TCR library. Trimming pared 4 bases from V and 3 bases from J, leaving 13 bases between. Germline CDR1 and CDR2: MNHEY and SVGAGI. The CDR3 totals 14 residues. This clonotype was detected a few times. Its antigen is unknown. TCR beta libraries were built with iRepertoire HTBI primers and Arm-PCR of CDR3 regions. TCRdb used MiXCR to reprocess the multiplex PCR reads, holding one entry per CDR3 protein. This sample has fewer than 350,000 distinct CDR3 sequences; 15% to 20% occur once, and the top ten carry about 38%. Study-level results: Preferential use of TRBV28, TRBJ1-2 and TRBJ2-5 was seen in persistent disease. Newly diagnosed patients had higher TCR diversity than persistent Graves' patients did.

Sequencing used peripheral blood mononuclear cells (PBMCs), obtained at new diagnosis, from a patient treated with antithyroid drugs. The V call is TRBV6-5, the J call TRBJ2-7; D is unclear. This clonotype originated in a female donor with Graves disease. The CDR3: CASSSFRKLYEQYF. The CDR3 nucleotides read TGTGCCAGCAGTTCATTCAGGAAGCTCTACGAGCAGTACTTC.